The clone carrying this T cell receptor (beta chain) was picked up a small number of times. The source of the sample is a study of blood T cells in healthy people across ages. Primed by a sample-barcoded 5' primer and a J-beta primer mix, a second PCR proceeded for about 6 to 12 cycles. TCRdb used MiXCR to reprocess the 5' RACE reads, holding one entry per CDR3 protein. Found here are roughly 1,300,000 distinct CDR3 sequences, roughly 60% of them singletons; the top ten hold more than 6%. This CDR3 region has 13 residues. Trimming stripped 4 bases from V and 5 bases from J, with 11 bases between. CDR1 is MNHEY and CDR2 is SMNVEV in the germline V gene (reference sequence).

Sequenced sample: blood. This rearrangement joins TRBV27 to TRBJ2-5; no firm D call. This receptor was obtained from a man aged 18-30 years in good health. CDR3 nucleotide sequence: TGTGCCAGCAGTTACCGACCAACGGAGACCCAGTACTTC. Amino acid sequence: CASSYRPTETQYF.